This T cell receptor beta chain was captured by sequencing in a study of OX40 agonist ivuxolimab in advanced cancers. In the study overall: The group had a mean age of around 64 years, ranged from about 20 to 80, and was approximately 81% male.

Comments on this clone: The antigen is not known.

Sequencing used immunoSEQ multiplex PCR; TCRdb keeps in-frame clones, though not all of them. This sample has around 41,000 clones, with 88% found just once. The germline V gene has CDR1 WSHSY and CDR2 SAAADI. V lost 2 bases to trimming and J lost 6 bases; unmatched junction nucleotides: 8. The CDR3 runs 16 residues. Findings and limits, study-wide: Both CD4+ and CD8+ T cell populations in blood had undergone clonal expansion by week 6 at 0.1 to 3.0 mg/kg. Antigens targeted by the expanded peripheral T cells were not determined.

The input for sequencing was CD4+ or CD8+ T cells sorted from blood, taken in a trial of the OX40 agonist ivuxolimab. The sequence derives from an adult with an advanced solid tumor such as melanoma, head and neck, liver or kidney cancer. The chain uses TRBV10-2 and TRBJ2-2; 8 nucleotides align to TRBD2. The CDR3 DNA reads as TGCGCCAGCAGTGAGGACGGGAGGGCCTTGGCCGGGGAGCTGTTTTTT. This encodes CASSEDGRALAGELFF.